The 24 T cell receptor beta chains reported below all come from one sample, sequenced in a study of CD8+CD57+ T cells in acquired aplastic anemia. CDR3 and TCR beta VDJ profiling relied on a genomic DNA template. TCRdb re-derived calls from the reads in MiXCR, one entry per CDR3 protein. Here the sample spans approximately 470,000 distinct CDR3 sequences, around 30% being singletons. Previously, flow cytometry had revealed CD8+CD57+ cell expansion in the patients chosen for sequencing. Input material: sorted CD4+, CD8+, or CD8+CD57+ T cells (not recorded which) from PBMCs. The receptors were sampled from a human donor with aplastic anemia.

This clonotype appeared many times. The J gene is TRBJ1-2, the V gene TRBV7-9; D is unresolved. The CDR3 runs to 12 residues. V lost 4 bases and J 3 bases, leaving 6 bases between the germline ends. Germline V gene data show CDR1 as SEHNR and CDR2 as FQNEAQ (reference sequence). DNA of the CDR3: TGTGCCAGCAGCTCGGGAGACTATGGCTACACCTTC. Its translation: CASSSGDYGYTF.

V gene TRBV10-2 combines with J gene TRBJ2-1, with 13 bases lining up with TRBD2. The V segment lost 5 bases and the J segment 6 bases; nucleotides outside the gene matches: 7. There are 16 residues in the CDR3. Germline values: CDR1 WSHSY, CDR2 SAAADI. CDR3 in amino acids: CASSPPLAGGPNEQFF. The CDR3 DNA sequence: TGCGCCAGCAGTCCACCACTAGCGGGAGGGCCCAATGAGCAGTTCTTC.

This clonotype was observed at least ten times. The gene calls are TRBV19 and TRBJ1-1; D gene uncertain. V was trimmed by 3 bases and J by 1 base, leaving 9 bases between them. Germline loops: CDR1 LNHDA, CDR2 SQIVND (reference sequence). The CDR3 extends over 14 amino acids. CDR3 loop: CASSMAPWNTEAFF. CDR3 DNA sequence: TGTGCCAGTAGTATGGCCCCCTGGAACACTGAAGCTTTCTTT.

The chain is built from TRBV19 and TRBJ2-1; 9 bases map to TRBD1. The trim removed 4 bases at V and 7 bases at J, leaving 14 bases unmatched. Germline CDR1 reads LNHDA; CDR2 reads SQIVND (reference sequence). The CDR3 spans 17 residues. CDR3 in amino acids: CASSRRVGDRAVNEQFF. DNA of the CDR3: TGTGCCAGTAGTAGGAGGGTAGGGGACAGGGCGGTGAATGAGCAGTTCTTC.

This clonotype was seen a few times. The rearrangement uses TRBV5-4 and TRBJ1-2, with 7 bases that match TRBD1. Trimming cost V 4 bases and J 5 bases; bases outside gene matches: 11. This CDR3 spans 15 amino acids. Germline lookup yields CDR1 SGHNT and CDR2 YYREEE (reference sequence). The CDR3, as DNA: TGTGCCAGCAGCGGAACAGGGGTTTCGTTTTATGGCTACACCTTC. Protein sequence: CASSGTGVSFYGYTF.

The gene calls are TRBV20-1 and TRBJ1-1; 9 nucleotides align to TRBD1. The trim removed 5 bases at V and 10 bases at J, leaving 11 bases unmatched. This CDR3 has 13 residues. Germline V gene sequence: CDR1 DFQATT, CDR2 SNEGSKA (reference sequence). CDR3 DNA: TGCAGTGCTCGACCGGGACAGGGCTATCGAGCTTTCTTT. It yields the protein CSARPGQGYRAFF.

This clonotype was seen ten or more times. The rearrangement uses TRBV29-1 and TRBJ1-1; D unresolved. The CDR3 totals 14 residues. The V end was cut by 4 bases, the J end by 2 bases, with 14 bases between. CDR1 is SQVTM, CDR2 ANQGSEA, per germline. The CDR3 region has the DNA TGCAGCGTTGCGTTTCAAAGAATCAACACTGAAGCTTTCTTT. Translated: CSVAFQRINTEAFF.

The table lists this clonotype with many counts. V is TRBV20-1 and J is TRBJ2-7, with D hard to call. Trimming removed 3 bases from V and 2 bases from J, with 14 bases in between. Germline CDR1 DFQATT, CDR2 SNEGSKA (reference sequence). The CDR3 runs 14 residues. The CDR3 DNA reads TGCAGTGCTAGTTGGAGTGGCCAGCCCTACGAGCAGTACTTC. Translating it yields CSASWSGQPYEQYF.

This clonotype was counted once. The chain joins TRBV5-4 to TRBJ1-3; 10 positions agree with TRBD1. CDR3 length: 17 amino acids. Trimming at V came to 2 bases and at J to 1 base, leaving 6 bases not matched to a gene. Germline V CDR1 and CDR2: SGHNT, YYREEE (reference sequence). CDR3 amino acids: CASSLMGQGISGNTIYF. The CDR3 DNA reads TGTGCCAGCAGCTTAATGGGACAGGGGATTTCTGGAAACACCATATATTTT.

Details on this clonotype: The junction shows a germline mismatch at one end, possibly a read error. This chain connects TRBV20-1 to TRBJ2-3; TRBD2 matches 8 bases. In germline, CDR1 is DFQATT, CDR2 SNEGSKA (reference sequence). The CDR3 covers 19 residues. Written as DNA, the CDR3 is TGCAGTGCTGGAGATCGTCGGGTCGGTAGCGGGACTTTTGGGGATACGCAGTATTTT. Amino acids: CSAGDRRVGSGTFGDTQYF.

The chain uses TRBV30 and TRBJ1-5; tentatively, D is TRBD1 (5 bases). The CDR3 has 14 residues. Trimming took 0 bases from V and 7 from J, leaving 13 bases between them. Germline values: CDR1 GTSNPN, CDR2 SVGIG (reference sequence). The CDR3 region has the DNA TGTGCCTGGAGTGTTCGGGGTGGGGGGCAGCCCCAGCATTTT. Its protein product is CAWSVRGGGQPQHF.

The rearrangement uses TRBV25-1 and TRBJ1-6, with 8 bases identical to TRBD1. The J segment lost 15 bases and the V segment lost 4 bases, leaving 14 bases of the junction unmatched. This CDR3 comprises 15 residues. Germline V CDR1 and CDR2: MGHDK, SYGVNS. CDR3 DNA: TGTGCCAGCAGTGTACAGGGGGGCCAGTCGGTTCACCTCCACTTT. Its translation is CASSVQGGQSVHLHF. The variable domain in full, completed from reference TRBV25-1 and TRBJ1-6, reads EADIYQTPRYLVIGTGKKITLECSQTMGHDKMYWYQQDPGMELHLIHYSYGVNSTEKGDLSSESTVSRIRTEHFPLTLESARPSHTSQYLCASSVQGGQSVHLHFGNGTRLTVT.

This chain links TRBV2 with TRBJ1-4; 10 nucleotides line up with TRBD1. V was pared by 6 bases and J by 4 bases, with 5 bases of the junction left unmatched. Germline loops: CDR1 SNHLY, CDR2 FYNNEI. CDR3 length: 15 residues. CDR3 bases: TGTGCCAGCAGGGGGACAGGGGTATATAATGAAAAACTGTTTTTT. Residues: CASRGTGVYNEKLFF. The variable domain in full, completed from reference TRBV2 and TRBJ1-4, reads EPEVTQTPSHQVTQMGQEVILRCVPISNHLYFYWYRQILGQKVEFLVSFYNNEISEKSEIFDDQFSVERPDGSNFTLKIRSTKLEDSAMYFCASRGTGVYNEKLFFGSGTQLSVL.

The CDR3 nucleotides read TGTGCCAGCAGCATAGGCGGGGAAAAACTGTTTTTT. Protein sequence: CASSIGGEKLFF. This rearrangement joins TRBV6-1 to TRBJ1-4; D is unclear. V gave up 6 bases and J gave up 8 bases, with 10 bases separating them. CDR3 length: 12 residues. Germline values: CDR1 MNHNS, CDR2 SASEGT.

This clonotype was recorded at least ten times. The chain links TRBV9 to TRBJ1-5, with D unclear. V was clipped by 3 bases and J by 2 bases, with 9 bases between them. CDR1 and CDR2 from the germline V gene are SGDLS and YYNGEE. The CDR3 totals 14 residues. The CDR3 reads CASSGERGNQPQHF. DNA for the CDR3: TGTGCCAGCAGCGGGGAGAGGGGCAATCAGCCCCAGCATTTT.

This clonotype was observed many times. The CDR3 DNA reads as TGTGCCAGCAGTGTAACTGGAAAACTGTTTTTT. As protein: CASSVTGKLFF. The chain has TRBV2 and TRBJ1-4; D gene ambiguous. This CDR3 spans 11 amino acids. Germline CDR1 reads SNHLY; CDR2 reads FYNNEI. V was cut by 4 bases and J by 10 bases, with 7 bases left in between.

As for this clonotype: This could be a read error, since a much larger clone is one nucleotide away. In this CDR3 the conserved last residue, phenylalanine or tryptophan, is missing, so a read error is likely. The chain carries TRBV20-1 and TRBJ1-2; TRBD1 agrees at 8 bases. The CDR3 extends over 15 amino acids. CDR1 and CDR2 from the germline V gene are DFQATT and SNEGSKA (reference sequence). V dropped 0 bases and J dropped 3; count of bases not matched to a gene: 6. The CDR3 DNA reads as TGCAGTGCTAGAGATCGGGCGACAGGGGACTATGGCTACACCTCC. Translating it yields CSARDRATGDYGYTS.

This clonotype was seen at least ten times. This chain connects TRBV7-9 to TRBJ2-5; no firm D call. This CDR3 region has 14 residues. The germline V and J ends were trimmed by 5 bases and 1 base, with 11 bases remaining between them. Germline V CDR1 and CDR2: SEHNR, FQNEAQ (reference sequence). The CDR3 is CASSLMDRQETQYF. CDR3 sequence (DNA): TGTGCCAGCAGCCTAATGGACCGCCAAGAGACCCAGTACTTC.

The sample holds many counts of this clonotype. The J gene is TRBJ1-1, the V gene TRBV29-1; unclear D gene. The ends were cut back, 7 bases at V and 0 bases at J, with 15 bases in the middle. Germline values: CDR1 SQVTM, CDR2 ANQGSEA. The CDR3 runs 14 residues. The CDR3 spells CSAEGQRMNTEAFF. The CDR3 DNA reads TGCAGCGCCGAGGGCCAGAGGATGAACACTGAAGCTTTCTTT.

This clonotype was counted many times. The chain couples TRBV7-2 to TRBJ2-7; 7 nucleotides agree with TRBD1. Germline CDR1 is SGHTA and CDR2 is FQGNSA. Trimming at V came to 6 bases and at J to 0 bases, leaving 8 bases not matched to a gene. The CDR3 spans 15 residues. In DNA form, the CDR3 reads TGTGCCAGCAGAGGAACAGGGGAGAGCTCCTACGAGCAGTACTTC. Translation gives CASRGTGESSYEQYF.

This clonotype has a handful of counts. This rearrangement joins TRBV5-1 to TRBJ2-7, with D perhaps matching TRBD1 (5 bases). Between the trimmed V and J ends, which lost 3 bases and 0 bases, there was a span of 10 bases. CDR1 and CDR2 (germline): SGHRS, YFSETQ. This CDR3 spans 14 amino acids. CDR3 loop: CASSSNTGSYEQYF. CDR3 DNA sequence: TGCGCCAGCAGCTCCAATACAGGCTCCTACGAGCAGTACTTC.

The DNA for the CDR3 is TGTGCCAGTAGCCCAACGGGACAGGGTCAGCCCCAGCATTTT. Translation gives CASSPTGQGQPQHF. The gene calls are TRBV19 and TRBJ1-5; TRBD1 agrees at 9 bases. There are 14 residues in the CDR3. CDR1 is LNHDA, CDR2 SQIVND, per germline (reference sequence). V was clipped by 6 bases and J by 6 bases; unmatched bases: 6.

At least ten counts were recorded for this clonotype. The chain carries TRBV6-1 and TRBJ2-3, with D possibly TRBD1 on 6 matching bases. With 11 bases removed from V and 3 bases from J, the gap between germline ends came to 12 bases. Germline assignment: CDR1 MNHNS and CDR2 SASEGT. The length of the CDR3 is 12 residues. The CDR3: CAGQTGTDTQYF. In nucleotides, the CDR3 is TGTGCCGGGCAGACAGGAACAGATACGCAGTATTTT.

The V call is TRBV15, the J call TRBJ1-5; no definite D call. Germline CDR1 is LNHNV and CDR2 is YYDKDF (reference sequence). The V end lost 4 bases, the J end lost 3 bases, and 13 bases lay between the germline ends. The CDR3 has 15 residues. CDR3 region: CATSIPDTVNQPQHF. CDR3 coding DNA: TGTGCCACCAGCATCCCTGACACGGTCAATCAGCCCCAGCATTTT.